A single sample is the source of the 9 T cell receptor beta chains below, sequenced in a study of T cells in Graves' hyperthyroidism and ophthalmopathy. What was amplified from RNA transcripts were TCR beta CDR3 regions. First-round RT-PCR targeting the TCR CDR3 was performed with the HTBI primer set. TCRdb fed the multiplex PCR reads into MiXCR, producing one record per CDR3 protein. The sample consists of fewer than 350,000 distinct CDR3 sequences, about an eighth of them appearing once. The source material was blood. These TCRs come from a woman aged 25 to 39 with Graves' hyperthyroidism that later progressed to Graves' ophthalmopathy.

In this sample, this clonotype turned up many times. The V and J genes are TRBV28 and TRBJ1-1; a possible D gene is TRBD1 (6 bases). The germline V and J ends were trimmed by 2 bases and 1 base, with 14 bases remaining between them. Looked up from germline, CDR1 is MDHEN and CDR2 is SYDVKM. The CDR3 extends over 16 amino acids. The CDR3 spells CASSLKGRGGNTEAFF. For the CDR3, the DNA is TGTGCCAGCAGTTTAAAGGGCAGGGGAGGGAACACTGAAGCTTTCTTT.

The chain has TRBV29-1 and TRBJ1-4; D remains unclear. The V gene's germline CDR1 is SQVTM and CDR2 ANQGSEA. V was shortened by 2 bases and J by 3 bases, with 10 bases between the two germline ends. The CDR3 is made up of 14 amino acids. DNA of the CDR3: TGCAGCGTTGAAAAGACGGGTTCTAATGAAAAACTGTTTTTT. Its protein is CSVEKTGSNEKLFF.

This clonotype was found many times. This CDR3 is CSAPRGGRGLQDTQYF. The CDR3 nucleotides are TGCAGTGCTCCTAGGGGCGGGAGGGGGCTCCAAGATACGCAGTATTTT. The rearrangement uses TRBV20-1 and TRBJ2-3; 9 positions match TRBD2. V lost 5 bases, J lost 5 bases, and 14 bases stayed unmatched. CDR3 length: 16 amino acids. The germline CDR1 and CDR2 sequences are DFQATT and SNEGSKA (reference sequence).

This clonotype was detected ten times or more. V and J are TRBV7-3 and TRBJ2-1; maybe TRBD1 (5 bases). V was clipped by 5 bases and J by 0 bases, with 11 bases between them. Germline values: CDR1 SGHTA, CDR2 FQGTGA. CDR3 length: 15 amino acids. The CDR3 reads CASSPQGDSYNEQFF. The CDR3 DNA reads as TGTGCCAGCAGCCCCCAAGGGGACTCCTACAATGAGCAGTTCTTC.

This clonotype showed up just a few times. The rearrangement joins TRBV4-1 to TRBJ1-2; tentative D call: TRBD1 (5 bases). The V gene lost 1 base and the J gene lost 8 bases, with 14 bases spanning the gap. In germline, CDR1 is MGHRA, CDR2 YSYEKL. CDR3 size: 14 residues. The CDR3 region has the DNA TGCGCCAGCAGCCAAGTCTTAGGGACCGTGGGCTACACCTTC. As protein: CASSQVLGTVGYTF.

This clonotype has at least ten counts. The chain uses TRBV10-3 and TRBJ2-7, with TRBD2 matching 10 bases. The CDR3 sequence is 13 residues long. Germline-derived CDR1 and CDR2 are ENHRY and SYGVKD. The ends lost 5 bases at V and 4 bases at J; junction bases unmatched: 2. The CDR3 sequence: CAISLGLAYEQYF. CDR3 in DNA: TGTGCCATCAGTTTGGGACTAGCGTACGAGCAGTACTTC.

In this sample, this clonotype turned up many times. The CDR3 DNA reads TGTGCCAGCTCATCAACTAGTACGGGGGTCTCCTACGAGCAGTACTTC. This sequence encodes CASSSTSTGVSYEQYF. The J gene is TRBJ2-7, the V gene TRBV18, with D possibly TRBD2 on 6 matching bases. The CDR3 has 16 amino acids. V was pared by 5 bases and J by 0 bases, with 17 bases between. CDR1 KGHSH and CDR2 LQKENI come from the germline V gene.

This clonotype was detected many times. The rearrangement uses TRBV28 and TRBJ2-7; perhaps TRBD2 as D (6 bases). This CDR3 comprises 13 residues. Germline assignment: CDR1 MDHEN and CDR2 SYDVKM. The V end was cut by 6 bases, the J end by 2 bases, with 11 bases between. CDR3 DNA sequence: TGTGCCAGCAGAACTGGACTAACCTACGAGCAGTACTTC. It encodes CASRTGLTYEQYF.

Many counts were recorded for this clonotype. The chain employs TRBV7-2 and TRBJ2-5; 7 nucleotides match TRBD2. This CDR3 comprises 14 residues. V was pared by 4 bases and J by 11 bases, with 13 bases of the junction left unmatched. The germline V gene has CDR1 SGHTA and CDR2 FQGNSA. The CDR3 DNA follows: TGTGCCAGCAGCTCCGTAGGATCGGGAGGACCTCAGTACTTC. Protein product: CASSSVGSGGPQYF.